This TCR beta chain was recovered during a study of technical replicates of blood from a few donors. Profiling relied on immunoSEQ multiplex PCR, and the TCRdb table lists in-frame clones only, not all of them. This table has 76,000 or so clones, around 90% appearing once. The clonotype was recovered from a human donor in good health. Sequenced: T cells isolated from PBMCs.

The CDR3 spells CASALGQGLEGQPQHF. In DNA, the CDR3 is TGTGCCAGTGCCCTCGGACAGGGGTTAGAAGGTCAGCCCCAGCATTTT. The chain is built from TRBV19 and TRBJ1-5; 9 bases fit TRBD1. J lost 6 bases, V lost 8 bases, and 14 bases had no gene match. The CDR3 has 16 amino acids. Per the germline V gene, CDR1 is LNHDA and CDR2 is SQIVND (reference sequence). Full variable domain (outside the CDR3, taken from reference TRBV19 and TRBJ1-5): DGGITQSPKYLFRKEGQNVTLSCEQNLNHDAMYWYRQDPGQGLRLIYYSQIVNDFQKGDIAEGYSVSREKKESFPLTVTSAQKNPTAFYLCASALGQGLEGQPQHFGDGTRLSIL.